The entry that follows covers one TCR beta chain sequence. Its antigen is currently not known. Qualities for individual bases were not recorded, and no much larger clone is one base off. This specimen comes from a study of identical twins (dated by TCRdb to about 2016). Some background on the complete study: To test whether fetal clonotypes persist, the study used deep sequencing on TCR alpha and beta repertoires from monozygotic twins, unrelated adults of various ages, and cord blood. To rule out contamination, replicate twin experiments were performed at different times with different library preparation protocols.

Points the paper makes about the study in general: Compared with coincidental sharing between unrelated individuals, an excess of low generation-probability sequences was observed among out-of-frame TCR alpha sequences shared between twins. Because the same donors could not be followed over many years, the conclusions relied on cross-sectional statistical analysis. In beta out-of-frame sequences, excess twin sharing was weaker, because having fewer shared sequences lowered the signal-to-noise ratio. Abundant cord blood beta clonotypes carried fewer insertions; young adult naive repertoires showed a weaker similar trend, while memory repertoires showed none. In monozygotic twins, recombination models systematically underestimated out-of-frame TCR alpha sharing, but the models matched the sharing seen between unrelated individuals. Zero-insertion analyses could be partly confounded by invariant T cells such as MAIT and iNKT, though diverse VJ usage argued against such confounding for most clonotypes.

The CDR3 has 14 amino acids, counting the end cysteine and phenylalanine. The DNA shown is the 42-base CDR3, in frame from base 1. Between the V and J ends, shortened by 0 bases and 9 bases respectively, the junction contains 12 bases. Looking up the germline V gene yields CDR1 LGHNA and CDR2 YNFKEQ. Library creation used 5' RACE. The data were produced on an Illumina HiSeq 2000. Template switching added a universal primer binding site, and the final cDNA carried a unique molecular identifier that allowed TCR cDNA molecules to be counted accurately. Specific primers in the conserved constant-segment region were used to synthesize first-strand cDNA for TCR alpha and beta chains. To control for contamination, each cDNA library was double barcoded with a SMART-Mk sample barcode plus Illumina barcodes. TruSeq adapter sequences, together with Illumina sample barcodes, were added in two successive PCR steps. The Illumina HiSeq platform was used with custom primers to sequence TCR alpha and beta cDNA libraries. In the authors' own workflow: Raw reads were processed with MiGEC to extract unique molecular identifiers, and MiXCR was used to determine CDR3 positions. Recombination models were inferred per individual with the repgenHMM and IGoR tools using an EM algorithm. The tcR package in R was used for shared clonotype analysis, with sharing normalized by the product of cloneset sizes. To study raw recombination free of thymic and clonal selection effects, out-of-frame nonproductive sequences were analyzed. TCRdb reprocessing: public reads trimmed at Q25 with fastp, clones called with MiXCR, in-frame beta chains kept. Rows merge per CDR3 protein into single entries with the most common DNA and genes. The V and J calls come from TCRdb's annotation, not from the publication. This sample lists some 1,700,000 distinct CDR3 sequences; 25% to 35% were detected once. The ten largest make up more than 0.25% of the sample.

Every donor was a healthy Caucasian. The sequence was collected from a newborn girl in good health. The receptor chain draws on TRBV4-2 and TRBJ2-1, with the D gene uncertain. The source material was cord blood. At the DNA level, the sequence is TGTGCCAGCAGCCAAGATTTGACGGGCCCTGAGCAGTTCTTC. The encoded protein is CASSQDLTGPEQFF.